This T cell receptor (beta chain) was retrieved from a study of cytomegalovirus exposure and HLA in healthy donors. Study observations and caveats: CMV serostatus was the sole immune exposure data available. TCR beta V- and J-gene trimming, according to a later analysis, was linked to a missense DCLRE1C variant. The classifier, whose performance was assessed in both the original and validation cohorts, reportedly diagnosed cytomegalovirus status with high specificity and sensitivity. The analysis excluded some indistinguishable V segments, including TRBV6-2 and TRBV6-3.

Of note for this clone: Its antigen is unknown.

CDR3 length: 16 amino acids. The junction had 7 bases not matched to a gene; V was cut back by 2 bases and J by 6 bases. Germline loops: CDR1 SGHRS, CDR2 YFSETQ. This PCR relied on a set of 60 Vbeta primers and 13 Jbeta primers. Only in-frame clones appear in the TCRdb table, and some are missing; sequencing was by immunoSEQ multiplex PCR. The table records around 130,000 clones, about three quarters of them present only once. The clonotype was recovered from a human donor in good health. Sequencing was carried out using PBMCs. The J gene is TRBJ2-1, the V gene TRBV5-1, with 11 bases that match TRBD2. CDR3 protein: CASSFIVLAGGNEQFF. The CDR3 DNA is TGCGCCAGCAGCTTTATAGTTCTAGCGGGGGGCAATGAGCAGTTCTTC.